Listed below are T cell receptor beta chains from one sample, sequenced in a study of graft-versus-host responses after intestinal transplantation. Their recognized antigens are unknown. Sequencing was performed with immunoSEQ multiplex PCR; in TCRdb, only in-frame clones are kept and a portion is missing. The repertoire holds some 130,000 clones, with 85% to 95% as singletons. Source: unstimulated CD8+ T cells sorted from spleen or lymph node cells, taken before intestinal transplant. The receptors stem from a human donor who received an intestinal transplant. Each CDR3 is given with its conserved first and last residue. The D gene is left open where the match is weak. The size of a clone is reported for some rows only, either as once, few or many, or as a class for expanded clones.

CDR3 protein: CASSKARDRGTDTQYF
CDR3 DNA: TGTGCCAGTAGTAAGGCCCGGGACAGGGGCACAGATACGCAGTATTTT
clone size: -
D gene: TRBD1
V gene: TRBV19
J gene: TRBJ2-3

CDR3 protein: CASSLVAGGPYEQYF
CDR3 DNA: TGTGCCAGCAGTTTGGTAGCGGGAGGGCCCTACGAGCAGTACTTC
clone size: -
D gene: TRBD2
V gene: TRBV28
J gene: TRBJ2-7

CDR3 protein: CASSMGGTGTVTGELFF
CDR3 DNA: TGTGCCAGTAGTATGGGCGGGACAGGGACGGTCACCGGGGAGCTGTTTTTT
clone size: -
D gene: TRBD1
V gene: TRBV19
J gene: TRBJ2-2

CDR3 protein: CASSLFPKGADYGYTF
CDR3 DNA: TGTGCCAGCAGCTTATTTCCAAAGGGGGCAGACTATGGCTACACCTTC
clone size: -
D gene: TRBD1
V gene: TRBV7-8
J gene: TRBJ1-2

CDR3 protein: CASSSRRAANTGELFF
CDR3 DNA: TGTGCCAGCAGCTCCCGACGTGCCGCGAACACCGGGGAGCTGTTTTTT
clone size: -
D gene: -
V gene: TRBV5-4
J gene: TRBJ2-2

CDR3 protein: CASSQWATGELFF
CDR3 DNA: TGCGCCAGCAGCCAGTGGGCTACCGGGGAGCTGTTTTTT
clone size: -
D gene: -
V gene: TRBV4-1
J gene: TRBJ2-2

CDR3 protein: CASSQDRADFPTNEKLFF
CDR3 DNA: TGCGCCAGCAGCCAAGATAGGGCAGATTTTCCAACTAATGAAAAACTGTTTTTT
clone size: -
D gene: -
V gene: TRBV4-1
J gene: TRBJ1-4

CDR3 protein: CASSPRWGQGTDTEAFF
CDR3 DNA: TGTGCCAGCAGCCCGAGGTGGGGACAGGGGACCGACACTGAAGCTTTCTTT
clone size: -
D gene: TRBD1
V gene: TRBV9
J gene: TRBJ1-1

CDR3 protein: CASSEVAGPREQYF
CDR3 DNA: TGTGCCAGCAGTGAAGTTGCGGGGCCTAGGGAGCAGTACTTC
clone size: -
D gene: -
V gene: TRBV2
J gene: TRBJ2-7

CDR3 protein: CASSEHSVINQPQHF
CDR3 DNA: TGTGCCAGCAGTGAACATTCAGTAATAAATCAGCCCCAGCATTTT
clone size: -
D gene: -
V gene: TRBV2
J gene: TRBJ1-5

CDR3 protein: CAISEDSGSSYNEQFF
CDR3 DNA: TGTGCCATCAGTGAGGACAGCGGGAGCTCCTACAATGAGCAGTTCTTC
clone size: -
D gene: TRBD2
V gene: TRBV10-3
J gene: TRBJ2-1

CDR3 protein: CASSPWTSGHTDTQYF
CDR3 DNA: TGTGCCAGCAGCCCCTGGACTAGCGGACACACAGATACGCAGTATTTT
clone size: -
D gene: TRBD2
V gene: TRBV7-6
J gene: TRBJ2-3

CDR3 protein: CASRLAPGPYTIYF
CDR3 DNA: TGCGCCAGCAGATTGGCCCCGGGGCCCTACACCATATATTTT
clone size: -
D gene: -
V gene: TRBV5-1
J gene: TRBJ1-3

CDR3 protein: CASSLASGLAGDYEQYF
CDR3 DNA: TGTGCCAGCAGCCTAGCCTCGGGACTAGCGGGAGACTACGAGCAGTACTTC
clone size: -
D gene: TRBD2
V gene: TRBV4-2
J gene: TRBJ2-7

CDR3 protein: CASQPGQGLSEQYF
CDR3 DNA: TGTGCCAGCCAACCGGGACAGGGGCTAAGCGAGCAGTACTTC
clone size: -
D gene: TRBD1
V gene: TRBV6-1
J gene: TRBJ2-7

CDR3 protein: CASSVGAGANVLTF
CDR3 DNA: TGTGCCAGCAGCGTAGGGGCTGGGGCCAACGTCCTGACTTTC
clone size: -
D gene: -
V gene: TRBV9
J gene: TRBJ2-6

CDR3 protein: CASSEVCGRAYEQYF
CDR3 DNA: TGCGCCAGCAGTGAGGTTTGCGGGAGGGCCTACGAGCAGTACTTC
clone size: -
D gene: TRBD2
V gene: TRBV10-1
J gene: TRBJ2-7

CDR3 protein: CASSEWTSGRDRREQFF
CDR3 DNA: TGTGCCAGCAGCGAGTGGACTAGCGGGAGGGATCGGCGTGAGCAGTTCTTC
clone size: -
D gene: TRBD2
V gene: TRBV9
J gene: TRBJ2-1

CDR3 protein: CAISESEASSYEQYF
CDR3 DNA: TGTGCCATCAGTGAGTCGGAAGCCAGCTCCTACGAGCAGTACTTC
clone size: -
D gene: -
V gene: TRBV10-3
J gene: TRBJ2-7

CDR3 protein: CSVFTGNEQYF
CDR3 DNA: TGCAGCGTTTTTACAGGGAACGAGCAGTACTTC
clone size: -
D gene: -
V gene: TRBV29-1
J gene: TRBJ2-7

CDR3 protein: CASSPTGRTHEQYF
CDR3 DNA: TGTGCCAGCAGCCCGACAGGGAGGACCCACGAGCAGTACTTC
clone size: -
D gene: -
V gene: TRBV9
J gene: TRBJ2-7

CDR3 protein: CASSLITPGDYGYTF
CDR3 DNA: TGCGCCAGCAGCTTGATAACGCCAGGCGACTATGGCTACACCTTC
clone size: -
D gene: -
V gene: TRBV5-1
J gene: TRBJ1-2

CDR3 protein: CASSTRGHAADTQYF
CDR3 DNA: TGTGCCAGTAGTACCCGGGGACACGCCGCAGATACGCAGTATTTT
clone size: -
D gene: -
V gene: TRBV19
J gene: TRBJ2-3

CDR3 protein: CASSLHHMLGGNEQFF
CDR3 DNA: TGTGCCAGCAGTTTACACCATATGCTGGGGGGCAATGAGCAGTTCTTC
clone size: once
D gene: -
V gene: TRBV27
J gene: TRBJ2-1

CDR3 protein: CATSRDGLAGPSYNEQFF
CDR3 DNA: TGTGCCACCAGCAGAGATGGTCTAGCGGGGCCCTCCTACAATGAGCAGTTCTTC
clone size: once
D gene: TRBD2
V gene: TRBV15
J gene: TRBJ2-1

CDR3 protein: CASSQDGRGGGYEQYF
CDR3 DNA: TGCGCCAGCAGCCAAGATGGGAGAGGCGGTGGCTACGAGCAGTACTTC
clone size: -
D gene: -
V gene: TRBV4-1
J gene: TRBJ2-7

CDR3 protein: CASSLFPDLVDTGELFF
CDR3 DNA: TGTGCCAGCAGCTTGTTCCCGGACCTAGTTGACACCGGGGAGCTGTTTTTT
clone size: -
D gene: -
V gene: TRBV11-2
J gene: TRBJ2-2

CDR3 protein: CASSISGDSNQPQHF
CDR3 DNA: TGTGCCAGTAGTATATCGGGGGATAGCAATCAGCCCCAGCATTTT
clone size: -
D gene: -
V gene: TRBV19
J gene: TRBJ1-5

CDR3 protein: CASTRQGASGSAHTQYF
CDR3 DNA: TGTGCCAGTACCAGGCAGGGTGCTAGCGGGAGTGCCCATACGCAGTATTTT
clone size: -
D gene: TRBD2
V gene: TRBV19
J gene: TRBJ2-3

CDR3 protein: CASSTTGVQETQYF
CDR3 DNA: TGTGCCAGCAGTACCACAGGGGTCCAAGAGACCCAGTACTTC
clone size: -
D gene: TRBD1
V gene: TRBV28
J gene: TRBJ2-5

CDR3 protein: CASSLVRTADTQYF
CDR3 DNA: TGTGCCAGCAGTTTAGTAAGGACCGCTGATACGCAGTATTTT
clone size: -
D gene: -
V gene: TRBV27
J gene: TRBJ2-3

CDR3 protein: CASSLGLAARSSYNEQFF
CDR3 DNA: TGTGCCAGCAGTTTAGGGCTAGCGGCTCGAAGCTCCTACAATGAGCAGTTCTTC
clone size: -
D gene: TRBD2
V gene: TRBV28
J gene: TRBJ2-1

CDR3 protein: CASSQPGLAYTDTQYF
CDR3 DNA: TGCGCCAGCAGCCAACCTGGACTTGCCTACACAGATACGCAGTATTTT
clone size: -
D gene: -
V gene: TRBV4-1
J gene: TRBJ2-3

CDR3 protein: CASSSHPQGAYQPQHF
CDR3 DNA: TGTGCCAGCAGCTCACACCCACAGGGGGCATATCAGCCCCAGCATTTT
clone size: -
D gene: TRBD1
V gene: TRBV7-2
J gene: TRBJ1-5

CDR3 protein: CASGFGIRGPGYGYTF
CDR3 DNA: TGTGCTAGTGGTTTTGGGATAAGGGGGCCTGGCTATGGCTACACCTTC
clone size: -
D gene: TRBD1
V gene: TRBV12-5
J gene: TRBJ1-2

CDR3 protein: CASRLLAGGPYEQYF
CDR3 DNA: TGTGCCAGCAGGTTACTAGCGGGAGGGCCCTACGAGCAGTACTTC
clone size: once
D gene: TRBD2
V gene: TRBV27
J gene: TRBJ2-7

CDR3 protein: CASSPGTGPYNEQFF
CDR3 DNA: TGTGCCAGTAGTCCCGGGACAGGGCCCTACAATGAGCAGTTCTTC
clone size: -
D gene: TRBD1
V gene: TRBV19
J gene: TRBJ2-1

CDR3 protein: CASSLNVGGPGYGYTF
CDR3 DNA: TGTGCCAGCAGCTTAAATGTCGGGGGGCCAGGTTATGGCTACACCTTC
clone size: once
D gene: -
V gene: TRBV7-6
J gene: TRBJ1-2

CDR3 protein: CASSLKTGLGTDTQYF
CDR3 DNA: TGTGCCAGCAGCCTTAAGACAGGGTTGGGCACAGATACGCAGTATTTT
clone size: -
D gene: TRBD1
V gene: TRBV9
J gene: TRBJ2-3

CDR3 protein: CASSSYEELFF
CDR3 DNA: TGTGCCAGCAGCTCCTATGAGGAACTGTTTTTT
clone size: -
D gene: -
V gene: TRBV5-6
J gene: TRBJ1-4

CDR3 protein: CASRLEAGQGNQPQHF
CDR3 DNA: TGCGCCAGCAGGCTTGAGGCCGGACAGGGCAATCAGCCCCAGCATTTT
clone size: -
D gene: TRBD1
V gene: TRBV4-1
J gene: TRBJ1-5

CDR3 protein: CASRFDETQYF
CDR3 DNA: TGTGCCAGCAGATTTGACGAGACCCAGTACTTC
clone size: -
D gene: -
V gene: TRBV28
J gene: TRBJ2-5